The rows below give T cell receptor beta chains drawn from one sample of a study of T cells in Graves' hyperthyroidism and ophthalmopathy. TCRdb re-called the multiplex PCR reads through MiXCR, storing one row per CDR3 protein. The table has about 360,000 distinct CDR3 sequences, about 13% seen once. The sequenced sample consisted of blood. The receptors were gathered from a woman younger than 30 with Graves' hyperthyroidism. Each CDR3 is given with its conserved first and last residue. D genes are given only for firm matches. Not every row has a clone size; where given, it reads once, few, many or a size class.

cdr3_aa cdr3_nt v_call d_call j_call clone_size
CASMGTGANTGELFF TGTGCCAGCATGGGGACAGGGGCCAACACCGGGGAGCTGTTTTTT TRBV6-1 TRBD1 TRBJ2-2 few
CASSSQMQGGEETQYF TGTGCCAGCAGTTCCCAAATGCAGGGGGGGGAAGAGACCCAGTACTTC TRBV6-1 NA TRBJ2-5 many
CASSARGYGYTF TGTGCCAGCTCCGCCCGGGGGTATGGCTACACCTTC TRBV28 NA TRBJ1-2 many
CASSFFPGDTEAFF TGTGCCAGCAGTTTCTTCCCCGGGGACACTGAAGCTTTCTTT TRBV27 NA TRBJ1-1 many
CSAASPEDTQYF TGCAGTGCTGCCTCCCCCGAAGATACGCAGTATTTT TRBV20-1 NA TRBJ2-3 many
CASSSQTVQETQYF TGTGCCAGCAGCTCCCAGACGGTACAAGAGACCCAGTACTTC TRBV5-8 NA TRBJ2-5 many
CASREGLGVFDGYTF TGTGCCAGCAGGGAAGGTCTAGGGGTCTTCGATGGCTACACCTTC TRBV6-1 NA TRBJ1-2 many
CASSQGRGSGNTIYF TGCGCCAGCAGCCAAGGACGGGGATCCGGAAACACCATATATTTT TRBV4-1 NA TRBJ1-3 many
CSARSSGSHEQYF TGCAGCGCCCGTTCCAGCGGGAGCCACGAGCAGTACTTC TRBV29-1 TRBD2 TRBJ2-7 NA
CAWSVQAGYNEQFF TGTGCCTGGAGTGTACAGGCAGGGTACAATGAGCAGTTCTTC TRBV30 NA TRBJ2-1 many
CSARVPEVGGTYEQYF TGCAGTGCTAGAGTTCCCGAAGTTGGAGGAACCTACGAGCAGTACTTC TRBV20-1 NA TRBJ2-7 many
CASTFASRPTRAFRYGYTF TGTGCCAGCACCTTCGCATCAAGACCAACCAGGGCCTTCCGCTATGGCTACACCTTC TRBV9 NA TRBJ1-2 few
CASSEGSAAGANQETQYF TGTGCCAGCAGTGAGGGGAGTGCGGCAGGGGCGAACCAAGAGACCCAGTACTTC TRBV2 NA TRBJ2-5 many
CSARMGEGYQETQYF TGCAGTGCTAGAATGGGTGAGGGTTACCAAGAGACCCAGTACTTC TRBV20-1 NA TRBJ2-5 many
CASSVWENTEAFF TGTGCCAGCAGCGTGTGGGAGAACACTGAAGCTTTCTTT TRBV9 NA TRBJ1-1 many
CASSSPGLGVDTQYF TGTGCCAGCAGCTCTCCGGGACTAGGGGTAGATACGCAGTATTTT TRBV7-9 TRBD2 TRBJ2-3 many
CASSASGTVYEKLFF TGTGCCAGCAGCGCATCCGGGACAGTTTATGAAAAACTGTTTTTT TRBV9 TRBD1 TRBJ1-4 many
CSARVQGPRGGYTF TGCAGTGCTAGAGTCCAGGGCCCTAGGGGTGGCTACACCTTC TRBV20-1 NA TRBJ1-2 many
CAWKGADGYTF TGTGCCTGGAAGGGGGCGGATGGCTACACCTTC TRBV30 TRBD1 TRBJ1-2 NA
CASSASGQQNTEAFF TGTGCCAGTAGTGCATCCGGACAGCAGAACACTGAAGCTTTCTTT TRBV30 NA TRBJ1-1 NA
CASSLEAGGPYEQYF TGTGCCAGCAGCTTAGAGGCGGGAGGTCCCTACGAGCAGTACTTC TRBV7-2 TRBD2 TRBJ2-7 many
CASVPETTAYGYTF TGTGCCAGCGTTCCCGAGACGACTGCTTATGGCTACACCTTC TRBV2 NA TRBJ1-2 many
CASSSRDRNYGYTF TGTGCCAGCAGTTCCAGAGACCGTAACTATGGCTACACCTTC TRBV28 NA TRBJ1-2 many
CASSQGGLGGATQYF TGTGCCAGCAGCCAGGGGGGACTTGGTGGAGCTACGCAGTATTTT TRBV7-2 NA TRBJ2-3 many
CASSNPLQGTGELFF TGTGCCAGCAGTAATCCACTACAGGGAACCGGGGAGCTGTTTTTT TRBV2 NA TRBJ2-2 NA
CASSLGLAGGAYEQYF TGTGCCAGCAGCCTAGGACTAGCGGGAGGGGCCTACGAGCAGTACTTC TRBV7-6 TRBD2 TRBJ2-7 NA
CASSGGSGWEETQYF TGTGCCAGCAGTGGCGGCTCGGGTTGGGAGGAGACCCAGTACTTC TRBV6-1 NA TRBJ2-5 many
CAWSVQGSTEAFF TGTGCCTGGAGTGTACAGGGGAGCACTGAAGCTTTCTTT TRBV30 TRBD1 TRBJ1-1 many
CASRGLQGASGNTIYF TGTGCCAGCAGGGGACTACAGGGTGCCTCTGGAAACACCATATATTTT TRBV12-3/TRBV12-4 NA TRBJ1-3 NA
CASSFQGLNQPQHF TGTGCCAGCAGTTTTCAGGGGCTGAATCAGCCCCAGCATTTT TRBV11-2 NA TRBJ1-5 NA
CASSQDLPLGEQFF TGCGCCAGCAGCCAAGATCTCCCTTTGGGTGAGCAGTTCTTC TRBV4-1 NA TRBJ2-1 NA
CASSISYEQYF TGTGCCAGCAGTATATCCTACGAGCAGTACTTC TRBV28 NA TRBJ2-7 many
CASSLARGSGNTIYF TGTGCCAGCAGCTTAGCGCGCGGCTCTGGAAACACCATATATTTT TRBV7-2 NA TRBJ1-3 many
CASSSGGSSYNEQFF TGTGCCAGCAGCTCCGGGGGAAGCTCCTACAATGAGCAGTTCTTC TRBV5-1 NA TRBJ2-1 many
CASSLGRARAFF TGTGCCAGCAGCTTAGGCCGGGCAAGAGCTTTCTTT TRBV11-2 NA TRBJ1-1 many
CSVYDGQARSGANVLTF TGCAGCGTTTATGACGGACAGGCCCGCTCTGGGGCCAACGTCCTGACTTTC TRBV29-1 TRBD1 TRBJ2-6 few
CASSEEVQETQYF TGTGCCAGCAGTGAGGAGGTCCAAGAGACCCAGTACTTC TRBV2 NA TRBJ2-5 many
CSARGAHEQYF TGCAGTGCCCGGGGTGCTCACGAGCAGTACTTC TRBV20-1 NA TRBJ2-7 many
CAIKGEAGGDSYEQYF TGTGCCATCAAGGGGGAGGCGGGAGGGGACTCCTACGAGCAGTACTTC TRBV10-3 TRBD2 TRBJ2-7 few
CASSFGPNEQYF TGTGCCAGCAGTTTTGGGCCGAACGAGCAGTACTTC TRBV12-3/TRBV12-4 NA TRBJ2-7 many
CASSQGRDRVVGYTF TGCGCCAGCAGCCAAGGGCGTGACAGGGTCGTCGGCTACACCTTC TRBV4-1 TRBD1 TRBJ1-2 many
CASTKTGTGTEQYF TGTGCCAGCACCAAGACCGGGACAGGGACAGAGCAGTACTTC TRBV6-2/TRBV6-3 TRBD1 TRBJ2-7 many
CAISKGLGAEGLFF TGTGCCATCAGTAAGGGACTAGGAGCCGAAGGGCTGTTTTTT TRBV10-3 TRBD2 TRBJ2-2 NA
CSATGTSVSYEQYF TGCAGTGCTACCGGGACTAGCGTCTCCTACGAGCAGTACTTC TRBV20-1 TRBD2 TRBJ2-7 many
CASSPFGGWDTQYF TGTGCCAGTAGTCCTTTCGGGGGGTGGGATACGCAGTATTTT TRBV19 TRBD2 TRBJ2-3 NA
CSARDRDSYNEQFF TGCAGTGCTAGAGACAGGGACTCCTACAATGAGCAGTTCTTC TRBV20-1 NA TRBJ2-1 NA
CASSLISTSNTEAFF TGTGCCAGCAGTTTAATCAGCACGTCGAACACTGAAGCTTTCTTT TRBV28 NA TRBJ1-1 few